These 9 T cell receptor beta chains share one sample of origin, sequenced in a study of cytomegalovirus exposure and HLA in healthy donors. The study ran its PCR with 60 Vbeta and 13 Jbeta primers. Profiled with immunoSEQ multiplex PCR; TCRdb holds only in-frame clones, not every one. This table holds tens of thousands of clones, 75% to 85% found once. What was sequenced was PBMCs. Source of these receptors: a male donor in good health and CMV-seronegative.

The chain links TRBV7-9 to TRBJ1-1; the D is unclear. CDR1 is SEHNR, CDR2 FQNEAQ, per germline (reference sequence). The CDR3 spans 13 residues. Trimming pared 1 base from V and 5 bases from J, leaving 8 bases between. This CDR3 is CASSLVAETEAFF. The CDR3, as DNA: TGTGCCAGCAGCTTAGTTGCGGAGACTGAAGCTTTCTTT.

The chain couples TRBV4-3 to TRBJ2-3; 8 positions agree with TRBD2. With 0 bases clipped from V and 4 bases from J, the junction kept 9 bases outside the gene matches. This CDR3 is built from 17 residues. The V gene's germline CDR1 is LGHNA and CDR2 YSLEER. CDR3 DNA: TGCGCCAGCAGCCAAGATCCGGCGGGGGGTCCCCCAGATACGCAGTATTTT. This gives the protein CASSQDPAGGPPDTQYF.

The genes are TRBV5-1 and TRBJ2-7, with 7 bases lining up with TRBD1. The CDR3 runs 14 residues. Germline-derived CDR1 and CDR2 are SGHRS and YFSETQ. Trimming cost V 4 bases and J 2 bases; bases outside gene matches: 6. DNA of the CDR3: TGCGCCAGCAGCGCAGGACAGGAGACCTACGAGCAGTACTTC. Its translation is CASSAGQETYEQYF.

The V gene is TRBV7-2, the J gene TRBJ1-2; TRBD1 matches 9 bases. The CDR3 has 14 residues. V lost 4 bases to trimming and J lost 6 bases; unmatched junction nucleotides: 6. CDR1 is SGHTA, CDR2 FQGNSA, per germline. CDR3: CASSSDRGWDGYTF. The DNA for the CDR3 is TGTGCCAGCAGCTCGGACAGGGGATGGGATGGCTACACCTTC.

The CDR3 bases are TGTGCCAGCAGCCAAGTAGCGGGGGCCCTAAAAGAGACCCAGTACTTC. Protein: CASSQVAGALKETQYF. This chain joins TRBV4-2 and TRBJ2-5, with 9 bases matching TRBD2. The J segment lost 3 bases and the V segment lost 1 base, leaving 6 bases of the junction unmatched. CDR1 LGHNA and CDR2 YNFKEQ come from the germline V gene. The CDR3 length is 16 residues.

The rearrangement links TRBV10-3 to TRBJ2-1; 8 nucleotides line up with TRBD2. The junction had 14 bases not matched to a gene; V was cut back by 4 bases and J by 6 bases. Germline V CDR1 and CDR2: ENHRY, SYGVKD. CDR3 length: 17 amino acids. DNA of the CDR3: TGTGCCATCAGTGGGCTTGGATACGGGGGGGCCCCCAATGAGCAGTTCTTC. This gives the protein CAISGLGYGGAPNEQFF.

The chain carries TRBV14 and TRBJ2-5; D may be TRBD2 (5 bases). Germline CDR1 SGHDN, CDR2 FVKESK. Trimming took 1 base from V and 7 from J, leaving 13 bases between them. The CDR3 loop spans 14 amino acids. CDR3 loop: CASSQGLAPVTQYF. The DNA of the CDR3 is TGTGCCAGCAGCCAAGGTCTAGCCCCCGTGACCCAGTACTTC.

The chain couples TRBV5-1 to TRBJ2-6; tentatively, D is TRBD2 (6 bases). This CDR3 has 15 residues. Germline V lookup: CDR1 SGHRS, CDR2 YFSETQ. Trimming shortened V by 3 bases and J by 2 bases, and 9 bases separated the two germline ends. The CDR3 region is CASSWGVTGANVLTF. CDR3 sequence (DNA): TGCGCCAGCAGCTGGGGGGTGACTGGGGCCAACGTCCTGACTTTC.

CDR3 sequence (DNA): TGTGCCAGTAGCGTCCCATTAGCGGGGGGGCCGTCAGATACGCAGTATTTT. It specifies CASSVPLAGGPSDTQYF. The V and J genes are TRBV19 and TRBJ2-3; 11 bases are shared with TRBD2. Germline values: CDR1 LNHDA, CDR2 SQIVND (reference sequence). The V segment lost 6 bases and the J segment 4 bases; nucleotides outside the gene matches: 12. The CDR3 is made up of 17 amino acids.